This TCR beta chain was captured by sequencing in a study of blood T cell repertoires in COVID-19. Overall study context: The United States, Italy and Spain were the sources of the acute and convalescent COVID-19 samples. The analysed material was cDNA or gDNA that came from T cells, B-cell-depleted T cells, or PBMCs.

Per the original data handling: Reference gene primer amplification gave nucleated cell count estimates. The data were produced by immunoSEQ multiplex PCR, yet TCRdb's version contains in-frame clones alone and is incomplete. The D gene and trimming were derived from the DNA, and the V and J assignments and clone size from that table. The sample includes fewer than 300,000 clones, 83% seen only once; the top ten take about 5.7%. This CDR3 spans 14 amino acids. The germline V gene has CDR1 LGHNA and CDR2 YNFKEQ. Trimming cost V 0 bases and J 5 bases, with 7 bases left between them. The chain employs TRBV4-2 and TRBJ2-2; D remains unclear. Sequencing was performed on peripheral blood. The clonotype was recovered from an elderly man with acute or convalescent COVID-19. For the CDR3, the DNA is TGTGCCAGCAGCCAAGACGAGGCGACCGGGGAGCTGTTTTTT. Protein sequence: CASSQDEATGELFF.